Shown below are 32 T cell receptor beta chains from a single sample sequenced in a study of molecular identifiers for immune sequencing clone quantification. TCRdb ran MiXCR on the PCR reads and lists one entry per CDR3 protein. This table holds around 300,000 distinct CDR3 sequences, roughly a quarter found once. Sequencing input: naive CD8+ T cells from blood, with Jurkat cell RNA spiked in. The subset denotes: FACS-sorted CD8+CD4-CCR7+CD45RA+ naive T cells. The receptors originated from a human donor in good health. Some libraries in this study had Jurkat cell RNA spiked in.

This clonotype appeared many times. The chain is built from TRBV5-4 and TRBJ2-7; D is ambiguous. CDR1 and CDR2 (germline): SGHNT, YYREEE (reference sequence). V shed 3 bases and J shed 6 bases, with 10 bases lying between them. This CDR3 is built from 12 residues. For the CDR3, the DNA is TGTGCCAGCAGCTCGTACTCGAGCGAGCAGTACTTC. Its protein product is CASSSYSSEQYF.

This clonotype was observed a few times. The J gene is TRBJ2-7, the V gene TRBV25-1, with D possibly TRBD2 on 5 matching bases. Germline CDR1 is MGHDK and CDR2 is SYGVNS. V was cut by 1 base and J by 7 bases, with 14 bases left in between. The CDR3 is 14 residues long. The CDR3 DNA is TGTGCCAGCAGTGAATGGGAAACCACGGGGGAGCAGTACTTC. Translating it yields CASSEWETTGEQYF.

Many counts were recorded for this clonotype. The rearrangement joins TRBV4-1 to TRBJ2-3; 11 positions agree with TRBD2. This CDR3 region has 17 residues. V shed 4 bases and J 2 bases; nucleotides not matched to a gene: 8. Germline loops: CDR1 MGHRA, CDR2 YSYEKL. The CDR3 region has the DNA TGCGCCAGCAGCCCTCCTAGCGGGGGGTTTACCACAGATACGCAGTATTTT. It translates to CASSPPSGGFTTDTQYF.

The chain joins TRBV4-1 to TRBJ1-5; 9 positions match TRBD1. The germline V gene has CDR1 MGHRA and CDR2 YSYEKL. With V trimmed by 3 bases and J by 6 bases, 3 bases remained unmatched. The CDR3 length is 14 residues. CDR3 bases: TGCGCCAGCAGCCACGAGGACAGGGGTCAGCCCCAGCATTTT. This translates into CASSHEDRGQPQHF.

Note on this clonotype: At one boundary the junction diverges from the germline segment, which might be a read error. J is TRBJ2-3 and V is TRBV27, with TRBD1 identical over 7 bases. This CDR3 is 17 amino acids long. Per germline, CDR1 MNHEY and CDR2 SMNVEV (reference sequence). The CDR3 nucleotides read TGTGCCAGCAGTCTATTCAATACAGGGGCGAATACAGATGCGCAGTATTTT. This encodes CASSLFNTGANTDAQYF.

A few counts support this clonotype. The chain links TRBV12-5 to TRBJ2-1; TRBD2 aligns across 8 bases. V dropped 5 bases and J dropped 9; count of bases not matched to a gene: 9. In germline, CDR1 is LGHNT, CDR2 FRNRAP. The CDR3 totals 14 residues. The CDR3: CASGGAGVWGEQFF. CDR3 nucleotide sequence: TGTGCTAGTGGTGGAGCGGGAGTCTGGGGTGAGCAGTTCTTC.

This clonotype occurred many times. The V and J genes are TRBV28 and TRBJ1-1, with D possibly matching TRBD1 (6 bases). The V and J ends lost 6 bases and 4 bases respectively, with 15 bases between them. The CDR3 sequence is 14 residues long. Germline CDR1 and CDR2: MDHEN and SYDVKM. The CDR3 sequence: CASSPTDSGTEAFF. The DNA of the CDR3 is TGTGCCAGCAGCCCGACGGACAGTGGCACTGAAGCTTTCTTT.

The chain couples TRBV9 to TRBJ1-2; TRBD1 matches 7 bases. Trimming cost V 4 bases and J 3 bases; bases outside gene matches: 6. CDR1 is SGDLS, CDR2 YYNGEE, per germline. The CDR3 length is 14 residues. The CDR3 here is CASSNDRADYGYTF. The DNA for the CDR3 is TGTGCCAGCAGCAACGACAGGGCAGACTATGGCTACACCTTC.

The CDR3 reads CASSSLGALDEKLFF. The CDR3 region has the DNA TGTGCCAGCAGCTCCCTGGGGGCGTTGGATGAAAAACTGTTTTTT. The V gene is TRBV7-9, the J gene TRBJ1-4, with D possibly being TRBD1 (6 bases). Germline V gene lookup returns CDR1 SEHNR and CDR2 FQNEAQ (reference sequence). CDR3 length: 15 amino acids. V lost 4 bases and J lost 6, with 15 bases in between.

This clonotype has ten or more counts. The chain carries TRBV6-5 and TRBJ1-2, with D tentatively TRBD1 (6 bases). V lost 6 bases to trimming and J lost 2 bases, with 16 bases between them. The germline V gene has CDR1 MNHEY and CDR2 SVGAGI. The CDR3 is made up of 15 amino acids. In DNA, the CDR3 is TGTGCCAGCAGCGGCCGGGGGGCCTCGAACTATGGCTACACCTTC. Residues: CASSGRGASNYGYTF.

CDR3 coding DNA: TGCGCCCGCCGCCAAGATAGTGGAGGGGTCTATGGCTACACCTTC. It specifies CARRQDSGGVYGYTF. The chain combines TRBV4-1 with TRBJ1-2; weak D call: TRBD1 (5 bases). V was trimmed by 11 bases and J by 4 bases, leaving 23 bases between them. This CDR3 comprises 15 residues. Germline CDR1 is MGHRA and CDR2 is YSYEKL.

In its sample, this clonotype was seen many times. The chain combines TRBV4-3 with TRBJ1-1; the D gene is possibly TRBD1 (5 bases). V dropped 1 base and J dropped 4 bases, with 10 bases sitting between them. Germline CDR1 is LGHNA and CDR2 is YSLEER. This CDR3 has 14 residues. CDR3 sequence reads: CASSQVAGGTEAFF. The CDR3 DNA follows: TGCGCCAGCAGCCAAGTCGCCGGGGGCACTGAAGCTTTCTTT.

Concerning this clonotype itself: The junction does not match germline at one end; this may be a read error. The rearrangement uses TRBV13 and TRBJ1-5, with 8 bases aligning to TRBD1. Per germline, CDR1 PRHDT and CDR2 FYEKMQ (reference sequence). CDR3 length: 13 amino acids. The CDR3 reads CAGSSRQGQPQHF. DNA for the CDR3: TGTGCCGGCAGCTCTAGACAGGGGCAGCCCCAGCATTTT.

To note about this clonotype: It may be a read error: a sequence one base away is much more abundant. No conserved phenylalanine or tryptophan is present at the end of the CDR3, so a read error is the likely explanation. The CDR3 bases are TGCAGTGCTAGAGATCTCGGGACTAGCTTCACAGATACGCAGTATGTT. It is translated as CSARDLGTSFTDTQYV. The V gene is TRBV20-1, the J gene TRBJ2-3; 9 nucleotides agree with TRBD2. Trimming cost V 0 bases and J 2 bases; bases outside gene matches: 6. The CDR3 totals 16 residues. Germline V lookup: CDR1 DFQATT, CDR2 SNEGSKA (reference sequence).

This clonotype was recorded at least ten times. The chain links TRBV7-2 to TRBJ2-3; possible D gene TRBD2, 6 bases. With 1 base removed from V and 0 bases from J, the gap between germline ends came to 8 bases. This CDR3 contains 15 residues. Per germline, CDR1 SGHTA and CDR2 FQGNSA. The CDR3 nucleotides read TGTGCCAGCAGCTTAGATGCGGGGAGCACAGATACGCAGTATTTT. This sequence encodes CASSLDAGSTDTQYF.

On this clonotype: A read error is possible here, since a much larger clone lies one base away. The chain recombines TRBV28 with TRBJ1-1, with D possibly matching TRBD1 (6 bases). The CDR3 contains 17 residues. The V end lost 5 bases, the J end lost 3 bases, and 22 bases lay between the germline ends. Looked up from germline, CDR1 is MDHEN and CDR2 is SYDVKM. The CDR3 nucleotides read TGTGCCAGCAGTCACCGAGGAGGGGGGAGCATGCACACTGAAGCTTTCTTT. This codes for CASSHRGGGSMHTEAFF.

V is TRBV20-1 and J is TRBJ2-7; D not resolved. Germline V gene sequence: CDR1 DFQATT, CDR2 SNEGSKA (reference sequence). V lost 5 bases to trimming and J lost 2 bases, with 22 bases between them. This CDR3 has 16 residues. CDR3 nucleotide sequence: TGCAGTGCTCTGGGTCACAACCGCCGAGGCACCTACGAGCAGTACTTC. Translated: CSALGHNRRGTYEQYF.

Turning to this clonotype: A clone one base away is much larger, so this may be a read error. CDR3 sequence: CAWRPPSGSNEQFF. CDR3 DNA: TGTGCCTGGAGGCCCCCTAGCGGGAGCAATGAGCAGTTCTTC. This chain connects TRBV30 to TRBJ2-1; 10 bases match TRBD2. Germline values: CDR1 GTSNPN, CDR2 SVGIG (reference sequence). The length of the CDR3 is 14 residues. V was clipped by 3 bases and J by 6 bases; unmatched bases: 5.

At least ten counts were recorded for this clonotype. The rearrangement uses TRBV7-6 and TRBJ2-5; D is perhaps TRBD2 (5 bases). The CDR3 is 14 residues long. V gave up 5 bases and J gave up 4 bases, with 14 bases separating them. Germline values: CDR1 SGHVS, CDR2 FNYEAQ. In DNA form, the CDR3 reads TGTGCCAGCAGCCAACTTGCGGGCCTAGAGACCCAGTACTTC. Translation gives CASSQLAGLETQYF.

This clonotype has only a few counts. The chain combines TRBV7-6 with TRBJ2-3; no firm D call. Trimming removed 0 bases from V and 0 bases from J, with 10 bases in between. The germline CDR1 and CDR2 sequences are SGHVS and FNYEAQ. This CDR3 has 16 residues. The CDR3 sequence is CASSLAPEESTDTQYF. The CDR3 coding sequence is TGTGCCAGCAGCTTAGCGCCGGAAGAGAGCACAGATACGCAGTATTTT. Full variable domain (remainder filled in from reference TRBV7-6 and TRBJ2-3): GAGVSQSPRYKVTKRGQDVALRCDPISGHVSLYWYRQALGQGPEFLTYFNYEAQQDKSGLPNDRFSAERPEGSISTLTIQRTEQRDSAMYRCASSLAPEESTDTQYFGPGTRLTVL.

Comments on this clonotype: A single base separates this from a much larger clone, so it may be a read error. The chain recombines TRBV6-2 or TRBV6-3 with TRBJ2-3; possibly TRBD2 for D (5 bases). Germline CDR1 reads MNHEY; CDR2 reads SVGEGT. CDR3 length: 12 amino acids. The ends were cut back, 7 bases at V and 5 bases at J, with 10 bases in the middle. CDR3 coding DNA: TGTGCCAGCACAGGACTGAGAGATACGCAGTATTTT. This codes for CASTGLRDTQYF.

This clonotype was recorded at least ten times. The chain has TRBV7-2 and TRBJ2-7; D gene uncertain. The V end lost 4 bases, the J end lost 2 bases, and 9 bases lay between the germline ends. Germline V gene lookup returns CDR1 SGHTA and CDR2 FQGNSA. The CDR3 runs 13 residues. CDR3 sequence (DNA): TGTGCCAGCAGCTCGGACCTACCCTACGAGCAGTACTTC. Translating gives CASSSDLPYEQYF. Variable domain in full (rest from reference TRBV7-2 and TRBJ2-7): GAGVSQSPSNKVTEKGKDVELRCDPISGHTALYWYRQSLGQGLEFLIYFQGNSAPDKSGLPSDRFSAERTGGSVSTLTIQRTQQEDSAVYLCASSSDLPYEQYFGPGTRLTVT.

The rearrangement joins TRBV4-3 to TRBJ2-6; no definite D call. V lost 4 bases and J lost 1, with 17 bases in between. In germline, CDR1 is LGHNA, CDR2 YSLEER. The CDR3 is 18 amino acids. The CDR3 protein is CASSPREYGSSGANVLTF. As DNA, the CDR3 is TGCGCCAGCAGCCCCCGCGAATACGGATCATCTGGGGCCAACGTCCTGACTTTC.

Comment on this clonotype: A read error may account for a junction end that differs from germline. This rearrangement joins TRBV28 to TRBJ1-2; D unresolved. CDR1 is MDHEN and CDR2 is SYDVKM in the germline V gene. The CDR3 runs 14 residues. CDR3 in DNA: TGTGCCAGCAGTTTACGTTCGGGGTTTGGTGGCTGCACCTTC. It yields the protein CASSLRSGFGGCTF.

This clonotype has more than one count but fewer than ten. As DNA, the CDR3 is TGTGCCAGCAGTTACGGTGATTTCCTTCAGCCCCAGCATTTT. Translated: CASSYGDFLQPQHF. The gene calls are TRBV6-2 or TRBV6-3 and TRBJ1-5; D gene uncertain. Trimming shortened V by 2 bases and J by 6 bases, and 11 bases separated the two germline ends. Germline V CDR1 and CDR2: MNHEY, SVGEGT. There are 14 residues in the CDR3.

The chain couples TRBV24-1 to TRBJ2-5; D not certain. V was cut by 3 bases and J by 13 bases, with 17 bases left in between. The CDR3 runs 13 residues. Germline-derived CDR1 and CDR2 are KGHDR and SFDVKD. This chain's CDR3 is CATSDPNGVLPYF. The CDR3 DNA is TGTGCCACCAGTGATCCTAACGGCGTTCTGCCGTACTTC.

CDR3 protein: CASSPPWGSPDTQYF. DNA for the CDR3: TGTGCCAGCTCACCACCGTGGGGTTCCCCAGATACGCAGTATTTT. V is TRBV18 and J is TRBJ2-3; D unresolved. Deletions cut 0 bases from V and 4 bases from J, with 11 bases between. The CDR3 runs 15 residues. The V gene's germline CDR1 is KGHSH and CDR2 LQKENI.

The genes are TRBV7-9 and TRBJ2-7; 13 nucleotides agree with TRBD2. The J segment lost 0 bases and the V segment lost 5 bases, leaving 1 base of the junction unmatched. Germline values: CDR1 SEHNR, CDR2 FQNEAQ (reference sequence). This CDR3 spans 15 amino acids. This chain's CDR3 is CASSRTSGSSYEQYF. The CDR3 DNA is TGTGCCAGCAGCCGGACTAGCGGGAGCTCCTACGAGCAGTACTTC. Together with reference TRBV7-9 and TRBJ2-7, the CDR3 gives the full variable domain: DTGVSQNPRHKITKRGQNVTFRCDPISEHNRLYWYRQTLGQGPEFLTYFQNEAQLEKSRLLSDRFSAERPKGSFSTLEIQRTEQGDSAMYLCASSRTSGSSYEQYFGPGTRLTVT.

Comment on this clonotype: A much larger clone lies a single base off, so this may be a read error. Here the CDR3 omits its conserved ending phenylalanine or tryptophan, so a read error is the likely source. The J gene is TRBJ1-1, the V gene TRBV7-2, with 7 bases matching TRBD1. CDR1 and CDR2 from the germline V gene are SGHTA and FQGNSA. The CDR3 loop spans 13 amino acids. Losses at the gene ends were 5 bases for V and 4 bases for J; bases not matched to a gene: 4. The CDR3 bases are TGTGCCAGCAGCACGACAGGGTCCACTGAAGCTTTCATT. It specifies CASSTTGSTEAFI.

The table lists this clonotype with many counts. The chain couples TRBV6-2 or TRBV6-3 to TRBJ1-5; 8 bases align to TRBD1. There are 16 residues in the CDR3. V trimming: 1 base; J trimming: 2 bases; junction bases outside the gene matches: 4. CDR1 is MNHEY, CDR2 SVGEGT, per germline. The CDR3, as DNA: TGTGCCAGCAGTTACTTGCCGGGACAGGGCAATCAGCCCCAGCATTTT. This sequence encodes CASSYLPGQGNQPQHF.

In this sample, this clonotype turned up many times. The J gene is TRBJ2-3, the V gene TRBV25-1; D is unresolved. The CDR3 is 13 amino acids. The germline CDR1 and CDR2 sequences are MGHDK and SYGVNS. Trimming pared 4 bases from V and 2 bases from J, leaving 7 bases between. The CDR3 here is CASSVGFTDTQYF. The DNA of the CDR3 is TGTGCCAGCAGTGTGGGCTTCACAGATACGCAGTATTTT.

There are many counts of this clonotype. The V call is TRBV5-1, the J call TRBJ2-1, with no clear D. Germline loops: CDR1 SGHRS, CDR2 YFSETQ. The CDR3 is 11 residues long. Deletions cut 7 bases from V and 9 bases from J, with 11 bases between. CDR3 loop: CASSVGAEQFF. DNA for the CDR3: TGCGCCAGCTCGGTTGGTGCTGAGCAGTTCTTC. Full variable domain (outside the CDR3, taken from reference TRBV5-1 and TRBJ2-1): KAGVTQTPRYLIKTRGQQVTLSCSPISGHRSVSWYQQTPGQGLQFLFEYFSETQRNKGNFPGRFSGRQFSNSRSEMNVSTLELGDSALYLCASSVGAEQFFGPGTRLTVL.